This entry lists 5 T cell receptor beta chains sequenced from one sample in a study of T cells in tuberculosis. Measured with immunoSEQ multiplex PCR; TCRdb has only the in-frame clones, and not every one. This sample carries under 30,000 clones, about 91% of them seen once, and the ten largest clones take around 7%. As to time point: new active TB diagnosis, blood taken before or within 7 days of starting treatment. The specimen comprised PBMCs, sampled at tuberculosis diagnosis. The source of these receptors is an adult with tuberculosis.

In this sample, this clone turned up once. The gene calls are TRBV9 and TRBJ1-1; D is unclear. The CDR3 covers 13 residues. Trimming took 0 bases from V and 4 from J, leaving 7 bases between them. CDR1 is SGDLS, CDR2 YYNGEE, per germline. This CDR3 is CASSVETGTEAFF. CDR3 in DNA: TGTGCCAGCAGCGTAGAGACGGGCACTGAAGCTTTCTTT.

The chain combines TRBV19 with TRBJ2-1; possibly TRBD1 for D (6 bases). The CDR3 length is 13 residues. V lost 4 bases to trimming and J lost 3 bases, with 7 bases between them. The germline CDR1 and CDR2 sequences are LNHDA and SQIVND (reference sequence). The CDR3 is CASSNRVYNEQFF. Written as DNA, the CDR3 is TGTGCCAGTAGTAACAGGGTCTACAATGAGCAGTTCTTC.

V and J are TRBV2 and TRBJ2-5, with 8 positions matching TRBD2. Germline CDR1 and CDR2: SNHLY and FYNNEI. This CDR3 contains 15 residues. V lost 7 bases and J lost 2; bases outside the gene matches: 9. For the CDR3, the DNA is TGTGCCAGCACCCTGGAGGTAGCGGGGCAAGAGACCCAGTACTTC. Translated, it gives CASTLEVAGQETQYF.

This chain connects TRBV6-5 to TRBJ2-5, with D hard to call. The CDR3 totals 11 residues. Germline values: CDR1 MNHEY, CDR2 SVGAGI. V lost 7 bases and J lost 5, with 8 bases in between. Here the CDR3 DNA reads TGTGCCAGCATCTTCGGGGAGACCCAGTACTTC. Its protein product is CASIFGETQYF.

The chain couples TRBV15 to TRBJ1-5, with 9 bases matching TRBD1. CDR1 and CDR2 (germline): LNHNV, YYDKDF (reference sequence). This CDR3 is built from 17 residues. V shed 3 bases and J 8 bases; nucleotides not matched to a gene: 14. The CDR3, as DNA: TGTGCCACCAGCAGCACCGGGACAGGGAATTACTTAAAGCCCCAGCATTTT. Its translation: CATSSTGTGNYLKPQHF.